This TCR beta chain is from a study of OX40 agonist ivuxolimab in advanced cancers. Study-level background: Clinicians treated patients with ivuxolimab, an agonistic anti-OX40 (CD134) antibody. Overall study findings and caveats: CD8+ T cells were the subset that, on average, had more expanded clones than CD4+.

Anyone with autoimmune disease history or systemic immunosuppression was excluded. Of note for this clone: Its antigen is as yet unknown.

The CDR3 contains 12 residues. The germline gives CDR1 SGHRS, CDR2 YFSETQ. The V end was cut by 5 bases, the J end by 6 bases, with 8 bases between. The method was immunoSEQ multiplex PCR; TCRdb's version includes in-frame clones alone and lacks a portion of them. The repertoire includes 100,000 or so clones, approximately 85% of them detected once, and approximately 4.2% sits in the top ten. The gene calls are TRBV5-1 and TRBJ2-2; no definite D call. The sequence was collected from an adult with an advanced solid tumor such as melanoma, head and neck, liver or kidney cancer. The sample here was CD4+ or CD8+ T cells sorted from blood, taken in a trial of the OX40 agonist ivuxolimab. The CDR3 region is CASSGLPGELFF. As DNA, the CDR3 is TGCGCCAGCAGTGGGCTCCCCGGGGAGCTGTTTTTT.